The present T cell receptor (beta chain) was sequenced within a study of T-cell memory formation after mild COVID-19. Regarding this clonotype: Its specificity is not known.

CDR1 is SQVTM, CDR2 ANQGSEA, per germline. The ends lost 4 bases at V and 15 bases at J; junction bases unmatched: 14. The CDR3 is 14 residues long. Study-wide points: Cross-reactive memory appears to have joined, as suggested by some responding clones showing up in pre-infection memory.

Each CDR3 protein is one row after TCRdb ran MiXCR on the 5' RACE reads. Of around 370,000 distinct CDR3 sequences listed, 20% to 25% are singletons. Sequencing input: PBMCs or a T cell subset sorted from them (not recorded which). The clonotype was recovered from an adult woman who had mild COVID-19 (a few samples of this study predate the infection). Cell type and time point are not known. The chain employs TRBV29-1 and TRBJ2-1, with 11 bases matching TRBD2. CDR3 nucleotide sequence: TGCAGCGTTGGATCTAGCGGGGGGCCCCTTGCTTCGTTCTTC. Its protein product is CSVGSSGGPLASFF.